This T cell receptor beta chain comes out of a study of T cell responses to AZD1222 COVID-19 vaccine. Study-level findings and limits: Mostly white British, mostly female donors; authors suggested clonal diversity may be underestimated. Regions 160-218 and 743-854 held dominance among vaccine-associated CD4 TCRs, which spanned spike. Just a handful of AZD1222 recipients were seropositive at baseline. Elevations in Spike-specific TCR breadth and depth followed administration of two AZD1222 doses.

The table came from immunoSEQ multiplex PCR; TCRdb's copy has only in-frame clones and leaves some out. The sample consists of roughly 79,000 clones, under 95% of them appearing once. To note about this clone: Its matching antigen is unknown.

Trimming pared 8 bases from V and 0 bases from J, leaving 5 bases between. CDR1 is ENHRY, CDR2 SYGVKD, per germline. The CDR3 extends over 12 amino acids. The specimen comprised peripheral blood, sampled on day 0 of MenACWY control vaccination. The clonotype was recovered from an adult in good health. V gene TRBV10-3 combines with J gene TRBJ1-3; D is unresolved. The CDR3 protein is CAIGSSGNTIYF. CDR3 coding DNA: TGTGCCATCGGGAGCTCTGGAAACACCATATATTTT.